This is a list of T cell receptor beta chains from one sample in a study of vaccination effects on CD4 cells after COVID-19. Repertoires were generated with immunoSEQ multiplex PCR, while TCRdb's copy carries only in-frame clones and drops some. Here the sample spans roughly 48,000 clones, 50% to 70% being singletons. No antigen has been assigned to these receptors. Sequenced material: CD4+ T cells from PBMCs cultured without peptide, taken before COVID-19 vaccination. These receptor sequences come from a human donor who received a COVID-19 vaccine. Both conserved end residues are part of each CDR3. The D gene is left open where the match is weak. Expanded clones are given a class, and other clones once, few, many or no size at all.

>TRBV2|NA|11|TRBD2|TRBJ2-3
CASRWGGTQYF
TGTGCCAGCAGATGGGGGGGTACGCAGTATTTT
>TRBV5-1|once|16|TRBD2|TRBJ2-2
CASSLAGGPLFGELFF
TGCGCCAGCAGCTTGGCGGGGGGGCCTTTATTCGGGGAGCTGTTTTTT
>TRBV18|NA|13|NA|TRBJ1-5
CASSQGQEQPQHF
TGTGCCAGCTCCCAGGGGCAGGAGCAGCCCCAGCATTTT
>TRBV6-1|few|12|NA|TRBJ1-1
CASSLREPEAFF
TGTGCCAGCAGTTTGAGGGAGCCTGAAGCTTTCTTT
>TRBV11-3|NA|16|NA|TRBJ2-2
CASSLDGFSNYGELFF
TGTGCCAGCAGCTTAGACGGGTTCTCCAATTACGGGGAGCTGTTTTTT
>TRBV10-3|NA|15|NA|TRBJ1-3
CAISAGRDSGNTIYF
TGTGCCATCAGTGCGGGACGGGACTCTGGAAACACCATATATTTT
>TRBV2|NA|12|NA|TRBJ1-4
CASSRRQTKLFF
TGTGCCAGCAGTAGACGACAGACCAAACTGTTTTTT
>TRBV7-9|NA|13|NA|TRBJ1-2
CASSLDRFYGYTF
TGTGCCAGCAGCCTGGACCGATTCTATGGCTACACCTTC
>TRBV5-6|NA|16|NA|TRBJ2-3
CASSLVTGSHTDTQYF
TGTGCCAGCAGCTTGGTAACAGGGTCACACACAGATACGCAGTATTTT
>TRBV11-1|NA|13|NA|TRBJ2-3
CASSTWARDTQYF
TGTGCCAGCAGCACCTGGGCGCGGGATACGCAGTATTTT
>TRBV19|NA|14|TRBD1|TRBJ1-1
CASTLGTANTEAFF
TGTGCCAGTACCCTGGGGACAGCGAACACTGAAGCTTTCTTT
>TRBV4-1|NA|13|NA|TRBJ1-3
CASSQLVRHREKF
TGCGCCAGCAGCCAACTCGTAAGACACCGGGAAAAGTTT
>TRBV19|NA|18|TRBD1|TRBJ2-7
CASSGPGQGLGGSNEQYF
TGTGCCAGTAGCGGACCGGGACAGGGATTGGGCGGGAGTAACGAGCAGTACTTC
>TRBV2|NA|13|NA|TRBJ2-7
CASRTTSFSEQYF
TGTGCCAGCAGAACGACTAGTTTCTCTGAGCAGTACTTC
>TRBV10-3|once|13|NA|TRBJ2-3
CAISESANRVQYF
TGTGCCATCAGTGAGTCGGCAAACCGGGTCCAGTATTTT
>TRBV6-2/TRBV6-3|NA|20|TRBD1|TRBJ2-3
CASSYSIKTGGEGPTDTQYF
TGTGCCAGCAGTTACTCGATCAAGACAGGGGGCGAGGGCCCCACAGATACGCAGTATTTT
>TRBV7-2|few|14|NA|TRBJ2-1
CASSLAGGYNEQFF
TGTGCCAGCAGCTTAGCGGGGGGTTACAATGAGCAGTTCTTC
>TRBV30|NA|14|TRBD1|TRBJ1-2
CAWSTSGQGGGYTF
TGTGCCTGGAGTACCTCAGGACAGGGAGGCGGCTACACCTTC
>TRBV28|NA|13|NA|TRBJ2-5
CASSLSYEETQYF
TGTGCCAGCAGTTTGAGCTACGAAGAGACCCAGTACTTC
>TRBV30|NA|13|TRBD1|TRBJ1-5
CAWGQGNRQPQHF
TGTGCCTGGGGACAGGGTAATCGTCAGCCCCAGCATTTT
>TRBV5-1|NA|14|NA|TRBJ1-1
CASSMQAMNTEAFF
TGCGCCAGCAGCATGCAGGCGATGAACACTGAAGCTTTCTTT
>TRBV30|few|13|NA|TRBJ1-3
CAWSQASGNTIYF
TGTGCCTGGAGTCAGGCATCTGGAAACACCATATATTTT
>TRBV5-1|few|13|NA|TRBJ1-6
CASSLVDNSPLHF
TGCGCCAGCAGCTTGGTAGACAATTCACCCCTCCACTTT
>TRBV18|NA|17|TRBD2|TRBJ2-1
CASSPMAGGASYNEQFF
TGTGCCAGCTCACCAATGGCGGGAGGGGCCTCCTACAATGAGCAGTTCTTC
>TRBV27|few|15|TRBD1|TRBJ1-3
CASSPGTGRGNTIYF
TGTGCCAGCAGTCCCGGGACAGGGAGGGGAAACACCATATATTTT
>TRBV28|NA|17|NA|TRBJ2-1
CASSGALGGGGYNEQFF
TGTGCCAGCAGTGGGGCCCTCGGGGGAGGGGGTTACAATGAGCAGTTCTTC
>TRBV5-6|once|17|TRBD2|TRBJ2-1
CASSPLSGRASYNEQFF
TGTGCCAGCAGCCCCCTGAGCGGGAGGGCTTCCTACAATGAGCAGTTCTTC
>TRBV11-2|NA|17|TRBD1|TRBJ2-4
CASSLDLTGVAKNIQYF
TGTGCCAGCAGCTTAGATCTGACAGGGGTAGCCAAAAACATTCAGTACTTC
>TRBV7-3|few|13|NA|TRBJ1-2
CASSLIGGVGYTF
TGTGCCAGCAGCTTAATCGGGGGGGTAGGCTACACCTTC
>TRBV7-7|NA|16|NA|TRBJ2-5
CASSSSRAELQETQYF
TGTGCTAGCAGCTCCTCCCGAGCGGAACTCCAAGAGACCCAGTACTTC
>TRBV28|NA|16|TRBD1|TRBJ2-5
CASSRNTGDLQETQYF
TGTGCCAGCAGCCGGAATACAGGGGACCTTCAAGAGACCCAGTACTTC
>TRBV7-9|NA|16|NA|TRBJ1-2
CASSFFGREPNYGYTF
TGTGCCAGCAGCTTTTTTGGCAGGGAGCCTAACTATGGCTACACCTTC
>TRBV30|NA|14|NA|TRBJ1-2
CAWSRAGAGYGYTF
TGTGCCTGGAGTAGGGCAGGGGCGGGCTATGGCTACACCTTC
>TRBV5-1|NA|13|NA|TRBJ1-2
CASSPTANYGYTF
TGCGCCAGCAGCCCGACAGCCAACTATGGCTACACCTTC
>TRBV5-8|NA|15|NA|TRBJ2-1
CASSLAGSSYNEQFF
TGTGCCAGCAGCTTGGCTGGGAGCTCCTACAATGAGCAGTTCTTC
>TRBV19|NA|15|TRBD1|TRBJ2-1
CASSMVAGGSYEQFF
TGTGCCAGTAGTATGGTGGCAGGGGGCAGCTATGAGCAGTTCTTC
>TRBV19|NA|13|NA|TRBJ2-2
CASSSVFTGELFF
TGTGCCAGTAGTAGCGTTTTCACCGGGGAGCTGTTTTTT
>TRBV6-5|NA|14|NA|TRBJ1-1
CASSYDRAVTEAFF
TGTGCCAGCAGTTACGATAGGGCGGTCACTGAAGCTTTCTTT
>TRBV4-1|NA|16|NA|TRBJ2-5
CASSQGSAGSQETQYF
TGCGCCAGCAGCCAAGGGTCTGCAGGGTCCCAAGAGACCCAGTACTTC
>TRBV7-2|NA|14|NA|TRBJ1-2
CASSSLVGTNGYTF
TGTGCCAGCAGCTCCCTGGTAGGCACTAATGGCTACACCTTC
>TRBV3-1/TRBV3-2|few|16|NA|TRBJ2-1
CASSHLSAGIGNEQFF
TGTGCCAGCAGCCATTTGTCTGCGGGAATCGGGAATGAGCAGTTCTTC
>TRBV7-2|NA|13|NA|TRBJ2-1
CASSREVVGEQFF
TGTGCCAGCAGCCGCGAGGTAGTCGGTGAGCAGTTCTTC
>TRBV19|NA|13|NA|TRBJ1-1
CASSKVQATEAFF
TGTGCCAGTAGTAAAGTGCAGGCCACTGAAGCTTTCTTT
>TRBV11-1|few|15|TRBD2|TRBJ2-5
CASSLGPRLAETQYF
TGTGCCAGCAGCTTGGGGCCCAGACTAGCCGAGACCCAGTACTTC
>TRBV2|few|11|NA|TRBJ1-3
CASSRGNTIYF
TGTGCCAGCAGTCGTGGAAACACCATATATTTT
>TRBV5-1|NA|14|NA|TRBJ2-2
CASMASSSTGELFF
TGCGCCAGCATGGCTAGTTCTAGCACCGGGGAGCTGTTTTTT
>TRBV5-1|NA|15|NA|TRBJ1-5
CASSTTGMDNQPQHF
TGCGCCAGCAGCACCACAGGGATGGACAATCAGCCCCAGCATTTT
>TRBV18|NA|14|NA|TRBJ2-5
CASSPPAGVETQYF
TGTGCCAGCTCACCACCGGCAGGGGTAGAGACCCAGTACTTC
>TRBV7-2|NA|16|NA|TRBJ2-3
CASSLNPAGLTDTQYF
TGTGCCAGCAGCTTAAACCCTGCGGGACTCACAGATACGCAGTATTTT
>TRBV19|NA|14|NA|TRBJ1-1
CASSTAGVVTEAFF
TGTGCCAGTAGTACCGCGGGGGTAGTAACTGAAGCTTTCTTT
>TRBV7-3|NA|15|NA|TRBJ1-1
CASSLTGAGGAEAFF
TGTGCCAGCAGCTTAACGGGGGCAGGCGGCGCTGAAGCTTTCTTT
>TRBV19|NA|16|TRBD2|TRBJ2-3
CASSPSGGTGADTQYF
TGTGCCAGTAGTCCTAGCGGGGGGACTGGCGCAGATACGCAGTATTTT